The clone carrying this T cell receptor (beta chain) was counted many times. Its antigen is not known. This specimen belongs to a study of naive and memory T cell subsets. Broader study findings: No ground truth validated the naive and memory repertoire findings. Naive repertoires, especially CD8, held a few larger clonotypes, possibly memory cells re-expressing CD45RA.

CD4+ T cell IFNgamma after overnight CMV lysate exposure gave donor CMV status. Cells stained for CD3, CD4, CD8, CD45RA, CD27 and viability were sorted into four CD45RA/CD27 subsets. Germline V lookup: CDR1 DFQATT, CDR2 SNEGSKA (reference sequence). CDR3 length equals 14 residues. V was clipped by 2 bases and J by 0 bases, with 9 bases between them. Two oligonucleotides, mixed equimolar, formed the beta constant-region primer covering TRBC1 and TRBC2. Nested alpha and beta constant-region primers with the SP2 primer drove four PCR rounds on ligated cDNA. A 12-nucleotide UMI and the SP2 primer were added to the cDNA 3' end by oligonucleotide ligation. TCRdb recomputed calls from the UMI-ligation and nested PCR reads with MiXCR, one row per CDR3 protein. This table holds 120,000 to 150,000 distinct CDR3 sequences, roughly 22% found once.

The clonotype originates from a human donor in good health. The J gene is TRBJ2-3, the V gene TRBV20-1; D unresolved. The sample taken for sequencing was naive CD4+ T cells from blood. CDR3 in DNA: TGCAGTGCTAGAAAGTTGACTAGCACAGATACGCAGTATTTT. Its translation is CSARKLTSTDTQYF.